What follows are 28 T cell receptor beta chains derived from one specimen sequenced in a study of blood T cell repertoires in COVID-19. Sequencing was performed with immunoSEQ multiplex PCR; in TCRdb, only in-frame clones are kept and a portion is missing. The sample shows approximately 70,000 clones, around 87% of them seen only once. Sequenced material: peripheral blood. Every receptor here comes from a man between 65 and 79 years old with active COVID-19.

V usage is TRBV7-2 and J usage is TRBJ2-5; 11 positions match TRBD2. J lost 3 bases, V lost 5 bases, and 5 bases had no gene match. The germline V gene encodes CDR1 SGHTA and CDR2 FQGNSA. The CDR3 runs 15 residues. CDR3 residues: CASSGTGLAEETQYF. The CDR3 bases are TGTGCCAGCAGCGGCACGGGACTAGCGGAAGAGACCCAGTACTTC.

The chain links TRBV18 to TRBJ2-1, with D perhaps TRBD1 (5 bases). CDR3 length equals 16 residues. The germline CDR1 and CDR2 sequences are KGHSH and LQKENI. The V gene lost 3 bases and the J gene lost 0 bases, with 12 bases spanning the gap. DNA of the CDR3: TGTGCCAGCTCACCCCTGGGGCAACCCTCCTACAATGAGCAGTTCTTC. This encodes CASSPLGQPSYNEQFF.

CDR3 nucleotides: TGTGCCAGCAGCCAAGATCGGGCTAGCGGGAGGCGGACCGGGGAGCTGTTTTTT. It yields the protein CASSQDRASGRRTGELFF. The chain carries TRBV3-1 (or the pseudogene TRBV3-2) and TRBJ2-2; TRBD2 aligns across 11 bases. The CDR3 loop spans 18 amino acids. The J segment lost 5 bases and the V segment lost 0 bases, leaving 8 bases of the junction unmatched. Germline CDR1 reads LGHDT; CDR2 reads YNNKEL (reference sequence).

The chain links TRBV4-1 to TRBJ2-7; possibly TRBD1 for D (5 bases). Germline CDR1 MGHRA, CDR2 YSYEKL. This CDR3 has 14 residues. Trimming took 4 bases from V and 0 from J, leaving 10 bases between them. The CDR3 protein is CASSPAGASYEQYF. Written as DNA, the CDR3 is TGCGCCAGCAGCCCGGCTGGGGCCTCCTACGAGCAGTACTTC.

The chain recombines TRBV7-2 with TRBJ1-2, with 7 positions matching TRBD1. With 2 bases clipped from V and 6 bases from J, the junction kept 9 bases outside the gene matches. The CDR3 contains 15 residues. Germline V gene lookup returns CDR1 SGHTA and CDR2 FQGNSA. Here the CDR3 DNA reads TGTGCCAGCAGCTTACAATCAGGGGACAGCGATGGCTACACCTTC. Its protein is CASSLQSGDSDGYTF. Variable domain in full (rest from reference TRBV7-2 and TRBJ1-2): GAGVSQSPSNKVTEKGKDVELRCDPISGHTALYWYRQSLGQGLEFLIYFQGNSAPDKSGLPSDRFSAERTGGSVSTLTIQRTQQEDSAVYLCASSLQSGDSDGYTFGSGTRLTVV.

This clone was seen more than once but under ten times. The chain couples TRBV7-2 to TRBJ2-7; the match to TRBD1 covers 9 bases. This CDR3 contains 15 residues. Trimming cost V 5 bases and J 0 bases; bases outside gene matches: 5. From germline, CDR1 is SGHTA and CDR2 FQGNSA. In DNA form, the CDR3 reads TGTGCCAGCAGCCCCCGACAGGGGGGCTCCTACGAGCAGTACTTC. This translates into CASSPRQGGSYEQYF.

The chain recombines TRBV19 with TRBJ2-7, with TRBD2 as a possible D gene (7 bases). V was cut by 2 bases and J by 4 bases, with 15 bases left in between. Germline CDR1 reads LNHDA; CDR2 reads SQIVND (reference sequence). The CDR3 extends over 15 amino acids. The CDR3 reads CASSIWGGSGYEQYF. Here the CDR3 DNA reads TGTGCCAGTAGTATATGGGGGGGCTCCGGTTACGAGCAGTACTTC.

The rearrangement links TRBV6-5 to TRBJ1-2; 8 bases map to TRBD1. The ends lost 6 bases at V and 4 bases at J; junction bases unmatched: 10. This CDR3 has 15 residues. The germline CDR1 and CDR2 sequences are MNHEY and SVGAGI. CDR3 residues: CASSPQGAQAYGYTF. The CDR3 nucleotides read TGTGCCAGCAGCCCCCAGGGGGCGCAGGCCTATGGCTACACCTTC.

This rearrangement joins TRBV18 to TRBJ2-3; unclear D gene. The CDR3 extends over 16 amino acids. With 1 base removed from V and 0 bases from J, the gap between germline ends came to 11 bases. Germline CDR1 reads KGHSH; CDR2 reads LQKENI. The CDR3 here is CASSPLGSPSTDTQYF. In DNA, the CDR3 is TGTGCCAGCTCACCACTGGGCTCCCCTAGCACAGATACGCAGTATTTT.

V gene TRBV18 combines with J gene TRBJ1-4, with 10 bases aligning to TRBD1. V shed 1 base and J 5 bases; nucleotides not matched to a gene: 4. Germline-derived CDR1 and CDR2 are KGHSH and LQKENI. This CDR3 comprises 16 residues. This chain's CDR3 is CASSPRGQGPNEKLFF. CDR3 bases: TGTGCCAGCTCACCACGGGGACAGGGGCCGAATGAAAAACTGTTTTTT.

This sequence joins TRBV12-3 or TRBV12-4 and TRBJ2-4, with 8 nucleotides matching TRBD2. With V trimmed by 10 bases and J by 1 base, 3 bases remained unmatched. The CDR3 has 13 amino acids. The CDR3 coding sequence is TGTGCCACCCGGGGGGGGGCCAAAAACATTCAGTACTTC. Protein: CATRGGAKNIQYF.

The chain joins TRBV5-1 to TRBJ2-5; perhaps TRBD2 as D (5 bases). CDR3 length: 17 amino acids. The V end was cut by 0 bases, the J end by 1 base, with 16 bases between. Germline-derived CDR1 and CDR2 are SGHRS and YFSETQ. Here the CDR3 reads CASSLAPGSLLQETQYF. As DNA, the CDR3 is TGCGCCAGCAGCTTGGCCCCGGGGTCCCTCCTCCAAGAGACCCAGTACTTC.

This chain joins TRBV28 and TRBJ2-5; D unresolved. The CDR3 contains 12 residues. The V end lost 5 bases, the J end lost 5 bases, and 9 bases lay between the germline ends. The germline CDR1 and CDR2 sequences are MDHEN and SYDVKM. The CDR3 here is CASSPPVETQYF. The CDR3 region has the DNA TGTGCCAGCAGTCCCCCCGTGGAGACCCAGTACTTC.

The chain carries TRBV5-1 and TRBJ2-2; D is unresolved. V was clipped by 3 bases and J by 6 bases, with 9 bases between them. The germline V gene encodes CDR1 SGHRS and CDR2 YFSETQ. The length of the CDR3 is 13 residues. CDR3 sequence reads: CASSSTLAGELFF. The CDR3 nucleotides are TGCGCCAGCAGCTCCACTTTGGCCGGGGAGCTGTTTTTT. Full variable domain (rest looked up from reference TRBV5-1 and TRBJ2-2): KAGVTQTPRYLIKTRGQQVTLSCSPISGHRSVSWYQQTPGQGLQFLFEYFSETQRNKGNFPGRFSGRQFSNSRSEMNVSTLELGDSALYLCASSSTLAGELFFGEGSRLTVL.

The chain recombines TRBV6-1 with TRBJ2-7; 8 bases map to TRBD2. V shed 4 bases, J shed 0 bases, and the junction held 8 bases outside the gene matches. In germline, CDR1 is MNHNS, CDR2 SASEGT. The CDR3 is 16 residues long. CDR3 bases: TGTGCCAGCAGTGGGCTAGCGGGCCAAAGCTCCTACGAGCAGTACTTC. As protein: CASSGLAGQSSYEQYF.

CDR3 sequence (DNA): TGTGCCAGCAGCCGGGGGCGTAGCGGGACCTCCTACGAGCAGTACTTC. Protein product: CASSRGRSGTSYEQYF. The chain uses TRBV7-2 and TRBJ2-7, with 8 positions matching TRBD2. Germline-derived CDR1 and CDR2 are SGHTA and FQGNSA. The CDR3 loop spans 16 amino acids. Trimming at V came to 5 bases and at J to 0 bases, leaving 9 bases not matched to a gene.

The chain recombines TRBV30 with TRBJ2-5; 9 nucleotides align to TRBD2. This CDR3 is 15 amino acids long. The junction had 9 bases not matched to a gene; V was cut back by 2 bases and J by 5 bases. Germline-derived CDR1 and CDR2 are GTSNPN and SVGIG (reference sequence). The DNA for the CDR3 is TGTGCCTGGAGTCCACGCGGGGGGGGTCGTGAGACCCAGTACTTC. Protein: CAWSPRGGGRETQYF.

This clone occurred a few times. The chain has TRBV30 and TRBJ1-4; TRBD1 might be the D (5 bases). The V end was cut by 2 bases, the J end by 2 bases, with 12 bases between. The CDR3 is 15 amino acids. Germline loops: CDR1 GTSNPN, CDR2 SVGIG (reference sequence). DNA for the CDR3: TGTGCCTGGAGTCTCCCGCGGGGGACTAATGAAAAACTGTTTTTT. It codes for CAWSLPRGTNEKLFF.

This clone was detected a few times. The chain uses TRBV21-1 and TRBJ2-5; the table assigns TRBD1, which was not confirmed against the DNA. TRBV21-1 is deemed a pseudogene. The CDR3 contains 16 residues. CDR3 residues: CASGPPDSLYQETQYF. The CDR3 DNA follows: TGTGCCAGCGGCCCCCCCGACAGCCTGTACCAAGAGACCCAGTACTTC.

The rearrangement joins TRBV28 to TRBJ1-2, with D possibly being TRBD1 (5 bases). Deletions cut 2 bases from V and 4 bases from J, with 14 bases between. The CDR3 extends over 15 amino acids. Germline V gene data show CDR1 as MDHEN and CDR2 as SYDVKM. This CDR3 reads CASSLAGGPAYGYTF. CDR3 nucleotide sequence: TGTGCCAGCAGTTTAGCCGGGGGACCCGCCTATGGCTACACCTTC.

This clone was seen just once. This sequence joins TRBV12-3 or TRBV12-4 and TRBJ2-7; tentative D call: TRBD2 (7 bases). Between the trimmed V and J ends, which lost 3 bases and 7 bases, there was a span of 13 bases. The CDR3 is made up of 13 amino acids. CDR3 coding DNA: TGTGCCAGCAGTTTCGGGGGGCCGGGGGAGCAGTACTTC. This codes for CASSFGGPGEQYF.

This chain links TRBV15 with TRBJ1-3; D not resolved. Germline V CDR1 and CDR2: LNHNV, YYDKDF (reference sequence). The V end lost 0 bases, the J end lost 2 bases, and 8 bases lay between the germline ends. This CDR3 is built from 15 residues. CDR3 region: CATSRDGGTGNTIYF. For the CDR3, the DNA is TGTGCCACCAGCAGAGATGGAGGAACTGGAAACACCATATATTTT.

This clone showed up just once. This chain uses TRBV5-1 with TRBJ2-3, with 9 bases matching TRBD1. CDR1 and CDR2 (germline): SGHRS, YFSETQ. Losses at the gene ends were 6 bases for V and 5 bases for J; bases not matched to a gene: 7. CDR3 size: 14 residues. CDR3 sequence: CASTGRQGGDTQYF. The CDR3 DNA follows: TGCGCCAGCACCGGGAGACAGGGGGGAGATACGCAGTATTTT.

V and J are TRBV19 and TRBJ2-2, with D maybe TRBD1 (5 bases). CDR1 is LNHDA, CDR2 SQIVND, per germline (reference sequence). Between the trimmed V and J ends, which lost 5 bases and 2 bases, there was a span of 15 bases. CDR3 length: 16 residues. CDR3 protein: CASSRVGAFNTGELFF. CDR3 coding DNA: TGTGCCAGTAGTCGGGTTGGGGCTTTCAACACCGGGGAGCTGTTTTTT.

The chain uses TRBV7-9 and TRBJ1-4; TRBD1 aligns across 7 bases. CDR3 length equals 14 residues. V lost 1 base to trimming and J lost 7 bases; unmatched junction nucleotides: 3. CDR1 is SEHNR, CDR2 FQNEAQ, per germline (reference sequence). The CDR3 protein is CASSLGTGSEKLFF. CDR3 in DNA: TGTGCCAGCAGCTTAGGGACAGGATCTGAAAAACTGTTTTTT.

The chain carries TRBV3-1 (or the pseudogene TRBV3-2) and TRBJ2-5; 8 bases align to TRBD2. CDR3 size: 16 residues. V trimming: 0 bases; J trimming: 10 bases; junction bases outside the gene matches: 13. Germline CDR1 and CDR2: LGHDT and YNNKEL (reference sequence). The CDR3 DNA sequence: TGTGCCAGCAGCCAAGATCCGGGGGGGGAGGCTGGGGTCCAGTACTTC. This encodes CASSQDPGGEAGVQYF.

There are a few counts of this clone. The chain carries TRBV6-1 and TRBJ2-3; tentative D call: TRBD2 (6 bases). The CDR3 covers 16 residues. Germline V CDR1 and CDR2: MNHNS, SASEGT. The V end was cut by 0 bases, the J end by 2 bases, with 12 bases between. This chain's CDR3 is CASSEARGWSTDTQYF. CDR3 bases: TGTGCCAGCAGTGAAGCCCGGGGGTGGTCCACAGATACGCAGTATTTT.

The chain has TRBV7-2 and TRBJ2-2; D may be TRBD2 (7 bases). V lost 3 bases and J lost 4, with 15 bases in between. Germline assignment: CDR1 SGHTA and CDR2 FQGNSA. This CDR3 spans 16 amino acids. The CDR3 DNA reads TGTGCCAGCAGCTTCCGGCGGGGGCGGGCCACCGGGGAGCTGTTTTTT. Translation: CASSFRRGRATGELFF. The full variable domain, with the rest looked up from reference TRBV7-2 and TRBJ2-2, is GAGVSQSPSNKVTEKGKDVELRCDPISGHTALYWYRQSLGQGLEFLIYFQGNSAPDKSGLPSDRFSAERTGGSVSTLTIQRTQQEDSAVYLCASSFRRGRATGELFFGEGSRLTVL.